Listed below are T cell receptor beta chains from one sample, sequenced in a study of blood T cell repertoires in COVID-19. Generated by immunoSEQ multiplex PCR, the TCRdb table keeps only in-frame clones and is missing some. The table has about 260,000 clones, around 90% seen once. Sequencing input: peripheral blood. These receptors were obtained from a woman aged 45-60 years who had recovered from COVID-19. Both conserved end residues are part of each CDR3. D genes are given only for firm matches. Expanded clones are given a class, and other clones once, few, many or no size at all.

TRBJ1-1,-,TRBV7-2,TRBD1,CASSRDRGNTEAFF,TGTGCCAGCAGCAGAGACAGGGGGAACACTGAAGCTTTCTTT
TRBJ2-7,-,TRBV9,TRBD2,CASSPPGASGTYEQYF,TGTGCCAGCAGCCCCCCCGGGGCTAGCGGTACCTACGAGCAGTACTTC
TRBJ2-1,-,TRBV27,-,CASSLRDSSYNEQFF,TGTGCCAGCAGCCTCCGGGACTCGTCCTACAATGAGCAGTTCTTC
TRBJ2-4,once,TRBV27,-,CASSLRLRNIQYF,TGTGCCAGCAGTCTCCGGTTAAGAAACATTCAGTACTTC
TRBJ2-2,-,TRBV28,TRBD1,CASTRTGSTGELFF,TGTGCCAGCACCCGGACAGGGTCCACCGGGGAGCTGTTTTTT
TRBJ1-1,-,TRBV7-8,-,CASTEGLGGPNTEAFF,TGTGCCAGCACCGAAGGCTTGGGGGGGCCAAACACTGAAGCTTTCTTT
TRBJ1-1,-,TRBV6-5,-,CASSYSSFEAFF,TGTGCCAGCAGTTACTCGAGCTTTGAAGCTTTCTTT
TRBJ1-1,-,TRBV5-1,TRBD1,CASSLMTGENTEAFF,TGCGCCAGCAGCTTGATGACAGGGGAGAACACTGAAGCTTTCTTT
TRBJ2-7,-,TRBV4-3,-,CASSQVGRAYEQYF,TGCGCCAGCAGCCAAGTCGGGCGGGCCTACGAGCAGTACTTC
TRBJ1-2,-,TRBV28,-,CASSFGNYGYTF,TGTGCCAGCAGTTTCGGGAACTATGGCTACACCTTC
TRBJ1-4,-,TRBV4-3,TRBD1,CASSLTGEVKKLFF,TGCGCCAGCAGCCTTACAGGGGAGGTTAAGAAACTGTTTTTT
TRBJ1-1,-,TRBV5-1,-,CASGRGMNTEAFF,TGCGCCAGCGGCCGCGGCATGAACACTGAAGCTTTCTTT
TRBJ1-1,-,TRBV6-6,-,CASSSTDRPNTEAFF,TGTGCCAGCAGTTCCACAGACAGGCCGAACACTGAAGCTTTCTTT